These T cell receptor beta chains were read from a single sample in a study of shared clonotypes between healthy human individuals. Here immunoSEQ multiplex PCR was the method, and the copy in TCRdb shows in-frame clones only, minus some. The sample holds millions of clones; 85% to 95% are singletons and the top ten take 0.1% to 0.15%. The source material was naive CD4+ T cells sorted from blood. The receptors were gathered from a man younger than 30 in good health. The CDR3 runs from the conserved cysteine through the conserved F or W. The D gene is left open where the match is weak. Size is stated for part of the rows, as once, few or many counts, or as a class when the clone is expanded.

clone size	D gene	V gene	J gene	CDR3 protein	CDR3 DNA
-	TRBD1	TRBV27	TRBJ2-2	CASSPGTGTSGELFF	TGTGCCAGCAGTCCCGGGACAGGCACTTCCGGGGAGCTGTTTTTT
-	-	TRBV4-1	TRBJ1-3	CASSQGRVTGNTIYF	TGCGCCAGCAGCCAAGGACGTGTCACTGGAAACACCATATATTTT
-	-	TRBV6-1	TRBJ1-1	CASSEFGQISNTEAFF	TGTGCCAGCAGTGAATTTGGACAGATTTCGAACACTGAAGCTTTCTTT
-	-	TRBV28	TRBJ2-7	CASSSWDSYEQYF	TGTGCCAGCAGTTCGTGGGATTCCTACGAGCAGTACTTC
-	-	TRBV5-4	TRBJ1-1	CASSFSVTNTEAFF	TGTGCCAGCAGCTTTTCGGTGACGAACACTGAAGCTTTCTTT
-	-	TRBV2	TRBJ1-5	CASSSEGLSNQPQHF	TGTGCCAGCAGTAGTGAGGGGCTTAGCAATCAGCCCCAGCATTTT
-	-	TRBV30	TRBJ2-4	CAWSPGLAKNIQYF	TGTGCCTGGAGTCCGGGACTAGCCAAAAACATTCAGTACTTC
-	-	TRBV7-3	TRBJ1-2	CASSFPEDSYGYTF	TGTGCCAGCAGCTTTCCAGAAGACTCCTATGGCTACACCTTC
-	TRBD1	TRBV5-4	TRBJ1-1	CASSQTGLGAFF	TGTGCCAGCAGCCAGACAGGGCTCGGGGCTTTCTTT
-	TRBD1	TRBV19	TRBJ2-5	CASSTAGQGGETQYF	TGTGCCAGTAGCACGGCGGGACAGGGGGGCGAGACCCAGTACTTC
-	TRBD1	TRBV6-1	TRBJ2-5	CASRTGGQETQYF	TGTGCCAGCAGGACAGGGGGGCAAGAGACCCAGTACTTC
-	TRBD2	TRBV7-8	TRBJ2-1	CASSPAGAGGAEQFF	TGTGCCAGCAGCCCCGCCGGAGCGGGGGGGGCTGAGCAGTTCTTC
once	-	TRBV5-4	TRBJ1-1	CASSLGTLGMNTEAFF	TGTGCCAGCAGCTTGGGCACTCTTGGAATGAACACTGAAGCTTTCTTT
-	-	TRBV18	TRBJ1-2	CASSPGTLPNYGYTF	TGTGCCAGCTCACCAGGGACACTGCCTAACTATGGCTACACCTTC